This T cell receptor (beta chain) is drawn from a study of blood T cells in healthy people across ages. Combining a sample-barcoded 5' primer with a J-beta primer mix, a second PCR ran for roughly 6 to 12 cycles. Each CDR3 protein gets one entry after TCRdb re-called the 5' RACE reads with MiXCR. This repertoire shows fewer than 900,000 distinct CDR3 sequences, more than 40% found once; its top ten account for roughly 19%. This clonotype has only one observation. Trimming shortened V by 6 bases and J by 7 bases, and 22 bases separated the two germline ends. The CDR3 has 16 amino acids. Per the germline V gene, CDR1 is SNHLY and CDR2 is FYNNEI.

This receptor was taken from a woman aged 60-75 years in good health. Sequenced material: blood. This rearrangement joins TRBV2 to TRBJ2-1; weak D call: TRBD2 (6 bases). The CDR3 DNA reads as TGTGCCAGCAGGGAACCGCCGAACACTAGCCGTAATGAGCAGTTCTTC. This encodes CASREPPNTSRNEQFF.